These T cell receptor beta chains were read from a single sample in a study of blood T cell repertoires in COVID-19. TCRdb's table, derived via immunoSEQ multiplex PCR, lists solely in-frame clones and lacks some. The sample has around 160,000 clones, 80% to 90% seen once. The sample taken for sequencing was peripheral blood. Source of these receptors: a man in his late teens or twenties with COVID-19, enrolled during active disease. Both conserved end residues are part of each CDR3. A D gene is named only where the DNA matches it firmly. Expanded clones are given a class, and other clones once, few, many or no size at all.

v_gene	abundance	d_gene	j_gene	CDR3nt	CDR3aa
TRBV7-9	NA	NA	TRBJ1-1	TGTGCCAGCAGCCAAGGGGGAATGGACGAAGCTTTCTTT	CASSQGGMDEAFF
TRBV30	NA	TRBD2	TRBJ2-7	TGTGCCTGGACCCCGGGACTAGAAGCCTACGAGCAGTACTTC	CAWTPGLEAYEQYF
TRBV25-1	NA	NA	TRBJ1-1	TGTGCCAGCAGTGACCCCTTCGGGGGATTCACTGAAGCTTTCTTT	CASSDPFGGFTEAFF
TRBV27	NA	NA	TRBJ2-7	TGTGCCAGCAGTTCCCATACTAGAGGCGAGCAGTACTTC	CASSSHTRGEQYF
TRBV5-1	NA	NA	TRBJ1-1	TGCGCCAGCAGCTTGGACGGGTCGGTTGCTGAAGCTTTCTTT	CASSLDGSVAEAFF
TRBV27	NA	TRBD2	TRBJ2-7	TGTGCCAGCAAGCTCCTAGCGGGCCTCTCCTACGAGCAGTACTTC	CASKLLAGLSYEQYF
TRBV2	NA	NA	TRBJ2-3	TGTGCCAGCAGCTTAGTGGGGCAGGGGGGTGCAGATACGCAGTATTTT	CASSLVGQGGADTQYF
TRBV9	NA	NA	TRBJ2-6	TGTGCCAGCAGCGTGAACACAAGTCCTGGGGCCAACGTCCTGACTTTC	CASSVNTSPGANVLTF
TRBV27	NA	NA	TRBJ2-2	TGTGCCAGCGGTAGGGGGGGAGCTGCCCCGGGGACCGGGGAGCTGTTTTTT	CASGRGGAAPGTGELFF
TRBV28	NA	NA	TRBJ2-5	TGTGCCAGCAGCCCGGCAGGGAAAGAGACCCAGTACTTC	CASSPAGKETQYF
TRBV4-1	once	TRBD2	TRBJ2-7	TGCGCCAGCAGTCCTGGGGAGACTAGCGGGATTGGCCGCTCCTACGAGCAGTACTTC	CASSPGETSGIGRSYEQYF
TRBV6-2/TRBV6-3	NA	TRBD1	TRBJ1-2	TGTGCCAGCAGCCCGGACAGGGGTCCGCGTAACTATGGCTACACCTTC	CASSPDRGPRNYGYTF
TRBV2	once	NA	TRBJ2-7	TGTGCCAGCAGTGTGGGCAGGGGAAACGAGCAGTACTTC	CASSVGRGNEQYF
TRBV30	NA	TRBD2	TRBJ2-5	TGTGCCTGGAGTCCGGGACTAGCGGGCCCAGGAGGGACCCAGTACTTC	CAWSPGLAGPGGTQYF
TRBV19	NA	TRBD1	TRBJ1-2	TGTGCCAGTAGTACGTTACGACAGGGCGTAAGCACCTTC	CASSTLRQGVSTF
TRBV15	NA	NA	TRBJ1-6	TGTGCCACCAGCAGAGATTTAAATTCACCCCTCCACTTT	CATSRDLNSPLHF
TRBV29-1	NA	NA	TRBJ2-1	TGCAGCGTTTGGCAGGGGATCAACGATGAGCAGTTCTTC	CSVWQGINDEQFF
TRBV12-3/TRBV12-4	NA	NA	TRBJ1-1	TGTGCCAGCAGTTTAGCCCAAGCCACTGAAGCTTTCTTT	CASSLAQATEAFF
TRBV19	NA	TRBD2	TRBJ2-2	TGTGCCAGTAACATTGGACTAGCGGGAGGGAAGATCGGGGAGCTGTTTTTT	CASNIGLAGGKIGELFF
TRBV7-9	NA	TRBD2	TRBJ2-5	TGTGCCAGCCTTCAGCGGGAAGACGACGGTACTAAAGAGACCCAGTACTTC	CASLQREDDGTKETQYF
TRBV28	NA	TRBD2	TRBJ2-1	TGTGCCAGCAGTTTGACTAGCGGGAGCCACAATGAGCAGTTCTTC	CASSLTSGSHNEQFF
TRBV9	NA	TRBD2	TRBJ2-2	TGTGCCAGCAGCGTCGGACTAGCGGGAGTCGGGGAGCTGTTTTTT	CASSVGLAGVGELFF
TRBV9	NA	NA	TRBJ2-7	TGTGCCAGCAGCGTAGGTGTCGGGGGAGCCTACGAGCAGTACTTC	CASSVGVGGAYEQYF
TRBV11-2	NA	NA	TRBJ1-1	TGTGCCAGCAGCTTAACCGGGACTAAGGCTTTCTTT	CASSLTGTKAFF
TRBV1	NA	NA	TRBJ2-7	TGCACCAGCAGCCAAGAAGTGGAAACTAGCGGGAGGGCCTCTTCCCACTCCTACGAGCAGTACTTC	CTSSQEVETSGRASSHSYEQYF
TRBV7-3	NA	NA	TRBJ2-3	TGTGCCAGCAGCGCGGGGACGGCGGACACAGATACGCAGTATTTT	CASSAGTADTDTQYF
TRBV6-4	few	TRBD1	TRBJ2-1	TGTGCCAGCAGTCAGGGGACAGGGGGCAATGAGCAGTTCTTC	CASSQGTGGNEQFF
TRBV25-1	NA	TRBD2	TRBJ2-7	TGTGCCAGCAGTGAAAAGGGACTACCGTCCTACGAGCAGTACTTC	CASSEKGLPSYEQYF
TRBV11-2	NA	TRBD2	TRBJ2-2	TGTGCCAGCAGCCGAGTACTAGCGGGAGCCGGGGAGCTGTTTTTT	CASSRVLAGAGELFF
TRBV21-1	NA	NA	TRBJ2-6	TGTGCCAGCAGCAAAGGGGACAGGGCGCCGGGTCCTGGGGCCAACGTCCTGACTTTC	CASSKGDRAPGPGANVLTF
TRBV28	NA	NA	TRBJ2-3	TGTGCCAGCAGTCCGAGGGGACTCATAAACACAGATACGCAGTATTTT	CASSPRGLINTDTQYF
TRBV9	NA	NA	TRBJ1-2	TGTGCCAGCAGCGTAGATGCAAGAGGTCCTAACTATGGCTACACCTTC	CASSVDARGPNYGYTF
TRBV7-9	few	TRBD1	TRBJ2-2	TGTGCCAGCAGCTACAGGTCCGGGACAGGGATGAGCGGGGAGCTGTTTTTT	CASSYRSGTGMSGELFF
TRBV10-3	NA	NA	TRBJ1-1	TGTGCCATCAGTGAGACAGGGACCGCCCGAGAAGAAAAAGCTTTCTTT	CAISETGTAREEKAFF
TRBV4-1	NA	NA	TRBJ1-1	TGCGCCAGCAGCCAAGAGTACGGGAACACTGAAGCTTTCTTT	CASSQEYGNTEAFF
TRBV27	once	TRBD2	TRBJ2-7	TGTGCCAGCAGTTTACCGGGACTAGCTGTGCACGAGCAGTACTTC	CASSLPGLAVHEQYF
TRBV10-3	NA	NA	TRBJ1-2	TGTGCCATCAGTGGCAACTGGGCTCACGGCTACACCTTC	CAISGNWAHGYTF
TRBV7-2	NA	NA	TRBJ2-5	TGTGCCAGCAGCTTAGGGACAGCCCTACAAGAGACCCAGTACTTC	CASSLGTALQETQYF
TRBV6-1	few	NA	TRBJ1-6	TGTGCCAGCAGTGGCCCCCAGCAGGGTGGTAATTCACCCCTCCACTTT	CASSGPQQGGNSPLHF
TRBV27	NA	NA	TRBJ1-4	TGTGCCAGCAGTTTAATACAGGGCCGTAACGAAAAACTGTTTTTT	CASSLIQGRNEKLFF
TRBV9	once	NA	TRBJ2-2	TGTGCCAGCAGTCAACCTAAGGGACATGGACCAGAGAGGAGTCTGTTTTTT	CASSQPKGHGPERSLFF
TRBV4-2	NA	TRBD2	TRBJ2-5	TGTGCCAGCAGCCAAGACGGGACTAGCATTTCCTTTGAGACCCAGTACTTC	CASSQDGTSISFETQYF
TRBV24-1	NA	NA	TRBJ2-1	TGTGCCACCAGTGATCGAGTTCGGGGGTCCTACTTCGATGAGCAGTTCTTC	CATSDRVRGSYFDEQFF
TRBV15	once	TRBD1	TRBJ2-4	TGTGCCACCAGCAGAACGACAGGGGCCTCACTTCTAGCCAAAAACATTCAGTACTTC	CATSRTTGASLLAKNIQYF
TRBV4-3	NA	TRBD2	TRBJ2-5	TGCGCCAGCAGCCAAGCGATAGCGGGACAAGAGACCCAGTACTTC	CASSQAIAGQETQYF
TRBV30	NA	TRBD1	TRBJ1-3	TGTGCCTGGAGGGGACAGGGGAACACCATATATTTT	CAWRGQGNTIYF
TRBV7-8	once	TRBD2	TRBJ2-6	TGTGCCAGCAGCTTAACTAGCGGGAGTGGTGGGGCCAACGTCCTGACTTTC	CASSLTSGSGGANVLTF
TRBV7-2	few	NA	TRBJ2-7	TGTGCCAGCAGCTTCAGGTTTCAGGACGAGCAGTACTTC	CASSFRFQDEQYF
TRBV27	NA	TRBD2	TRBJ2-5	TGTGCCAGCAGTTCCTCACTAGCGGGAGTGGAGACCCAGTACTTC	CASSSSLAGVETQYF
TRBV7-2	NA	NA	TRBJ1-1	TGTGCCAGCAGCTTTCGGCACACAGGAGTGAACACTGAAGCTTTCTTT	CASSFRHTGVNTEAFF
TRBV6-5	few	NA	TRBJ1-6	TGTGCCAGCAGTACAGGGAAGAGCAATTCACCCCTCCACTTT	CASSTGKSNSPLHF
TRBV10-3	NA	TRBD1	TRBJ2-7	TGTGCCATCAGGGACAGGGGTCCTTACGAGCAGTACTTC	CAIRDRGPYEQYF
TRBV27	NA	NA	TRBJ2-7	TGTGCCAGCAGTAAACTACTCCCAACAGGTGTCTCCTACGAGCAGTACTTC	CASSKLLPTGVSYEQYF
TRBV9	NA	NA	TRBJ2-1	TGTGCCAGCAGTCCTGGCGGTAACTCCTACAATGAGCAGTTCTTC	CASSPGGNSYNEQFF
TRBV27	NA	NA	TRBJ2-7	TGTGCCAGCAGCTTCAGGAGGCAGGGGCCCTACGAGCAGTACTTC	CASSFRRQGPYEQYF
TRBV29-1	NA	NA	TRBJ1-2	TGCAGCGTTGACGCCGGGGGGTCCTTTGGCTACACCTTC	CSVDAGGSFGYTF
TRBV5-6	NA	NA	TRBJ1-2	TGTGCCAGCAGCGGTCCCCGGGGGTTCGGCTACACCTTC	CASSGPRGFGYTF
TRBV11-2	NA	TRBD1	TRBJ2-5	TGTGCCAGCAGCTTAGATGTGGGGACAGGGCGGGACCAGTACTTC	CASSLDVGTGRDQYF
TRBV9	NA	NA	TRBJ1-2	TGTGCCAGCACCGACAGGTCGGTTGGCTACACCTTC	CASTDRSVGYTF
TRBV6-2/TRBV6-3	NA	NA	TRBJ2-1	TGTGCCAGCAGTTACGGGTCAGGGCTTGAGCAGTTCTTC	CASSYGSGLEQFF